This TCR beta chain was sequenced during a study of a mutant IDH1 vaccine in newly diagnosed glioma. On the study more broadly: The patients were given eight vaccinations, one each in weeks 1, 3, 5, 7, 11, 15, 19 and 23. Vaccines began 4-6 weeks after radiotherapy alone, or with temozolomide cycles. Radiotherapy, temozolomide, or both had been given previously, and both were given to most.

The V gene lost 2 bases and the J gene lost 3 bases, with 11 bases spanning the gap. The length of the CDR3 is 15 residues. Germline CDR1 SGHRS, CDR2 YFSETQ. For this clone: Its specificity is unknown.

Libraries were prepared by immunoSEQ multiplex PCR; TCRdb keeps only in-frame clonotypes and omits some of them. The table lists about 36,000 clones, approximately 80% of them singletons. Time point meaning: week 5, during vaccination. Alongside topical imiquimod, each dose of vaccine comprised 300 ug of mutant IDH1 20-mer peptide. The TCR originated in a man aged 45-65 years with glioma. The chain is built from TRBV5-1 and TRBJ2-2, with D possibly matching TRBD1 (6 bases). Specimen: PBMCs, collected from a glioma patient whose treatment included an IDH1 peptide vaccine. CDR3 sequence (DNA): TGCGCCAGCAGCTTACAGGGTACGGACACCGGGGAGCTGTTTTTT. It codes for CASSLQGTDTGELFF.